These T cell receptor beta chains were read from a single sample in a study of vaccination and CD4 T cells after COVID-19. TCRdb redid the calling of the PCR reads with MiXCR, one entry per CDR3 protein. This repertoire shows some 7,700 distinct CDR3 sequences, 45% to 55% found once; its top ten account for 15% to 20%. Their antigens are not known. Sequencing was carried out using CD4+ T cells from blood, cultured in vitro. Receptors originate from a human donor who had recovered from COVID-19. CDR3s include the opening cysteine and the closing phenylalanine or tryptophan. The D gene is left open where the match is weak. The size entry is marked missing in some rows and otherwise reads once, few, many or a size class.

size	V	D	J	DNA	CDR3
.	TRBV2	.	TRBJ2-1	TGTGCCAGCAGCGGGACCGGATACAATGAGCAGTTCTTC	CASSGTGYNEQFF
.	TRBV25-1	.	TRBJ1-2	TGTGCCAGCAGTGAACCGGGGAACTATGGCTACACCTTC	CASSEPGNYGYTF
.	TRBV11-3	.	TRBJ2-3	TGTGCCAGCAGCTCCTCAATTTTGCTCCCTAGCACAGATACGCAGTATTTT	CASSSSILLPSTDTQYF
few	TRBV6-2/TRBV6-3	TRBD2	TRBJ2-5	TGTGCCAGCACCCCGGGACTAGCGGGGGATGGGGAGACCCAGTACTTC	CASTPGLAGDGETQYF
.	TRBV20-1	.	TRBJ1-4	TGCAGTGCTAGGGAAGGGTCTACTAATGAAAAACTGTTTTTT	CSAREGSTNEKLFF
few	TRBV19	.	TRBJ1-5	TGTGCCAGTAGTAGAGAAGAAGGCGGTAAGCAACAGCCCCAGCATTTT	CASSREEGGKQQPQHF
.	TRBV7-9	.	TRBJ1-1	TGTGCCAGCAGCTTACGCGGGCAGGTTGAAGCTTTCTTT	CASSLRGQVEAFF
few	TRBV15	.	TRBJ2-3	TGTGCCACCAGCAGGGCACTTAGGACACTAACCACAGATACGCAGTATTTT	CATSRALRTLTTDTQYF
.	TRBV20-1	.	TRBJ2-1	TGCAGTGCTCCAGTACGGACTTCCCAACGAGAGCAGTTCTTC	CSAPVRTSQREQFF
few	TRBV20-1	TRBD1	TRBJ2-3	TGCAGTGCTCCCCCGCTACAGGGGACAGATACGCAGTATTTT	CSAPPLQGTDTQYF
few	TRBV20-1	.	TRBJ2-7	TGCAGTGCTAGACTAGCAGCCTACGAGCAGTACTTC	CSARLAAYEQYF
.	TRBV20-1	.	TRBJ2-5	TGCAGTGCTGGCCATGGGGGGATGGGAGAGACCCAGTACTTC	CSAGHGGMGETQYF
.	TRBV19	.	TRBJ1-5	TGTGCCAGTGCCCGGGCGCCGGGCTTGGGCCAGCCCCAGCATTTT	CASARAPGLGQPQHF